This T cell receptor (beta chain) is drawn from a study of human T cells and chemical hapten exposure. Whole-study context: Slight differences in pooled library volume were the main source of varying TCR yields across samples. The study, taken as a whole, reports: High-frequency TCRs, those above 1 in 1000, stayed the same after DPC sensitization.

In the library, unique molecular identifiers were attached to individual cDNA molecules. As originally analysed: A per-sample median of about 100,000 TCRs was observed, with counts ranging from roughly 20,000 to 750,000. One entry per CDR3 protein, called by TCRdb with MiXCR from the 5' RACE reads. The V and J calls were not made by the authors but by TCRdb's processing. The data show 150,000 or so distinct CDR3 sequences, 4.1% seen once. This clonotype has ten or more counts. The antigen is undetermined. The total RNA was obtained from whole blood that was not fractionated. The receptor was derived from a female donor in good health.

The CDR3 is CASSSLTGYENIQYF. The CDR3 region has the DNA TGCGCCAGCAGCTCGTTAACAGGGTACGAAAACATTCAGTACTTC. This chain joins TRBV5-1 and TRBJ2-4, with D perhaps matching TRBD1 (6 bases). The CDR3 sequence is 15 residues long. Germline V CDR1 and CDR2: SGHRS, YFSETQ. Trimming shortened V by 3 bases and J by 5 bases, and 15 bases separated the two germline ends.